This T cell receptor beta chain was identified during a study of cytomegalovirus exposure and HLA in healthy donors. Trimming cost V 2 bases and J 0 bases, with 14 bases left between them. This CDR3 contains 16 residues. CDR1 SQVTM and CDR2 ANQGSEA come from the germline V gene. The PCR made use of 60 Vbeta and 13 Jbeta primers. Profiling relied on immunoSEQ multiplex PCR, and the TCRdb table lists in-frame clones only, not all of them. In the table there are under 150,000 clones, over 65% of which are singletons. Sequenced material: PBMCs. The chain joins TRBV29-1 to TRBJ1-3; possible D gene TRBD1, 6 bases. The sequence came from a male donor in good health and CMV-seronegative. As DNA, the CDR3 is TGCAGCGTTGAACTATGGACAGCGCGCTCTGGAAACACCATATATTTT. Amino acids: CSVELWTARSGNTIYF.